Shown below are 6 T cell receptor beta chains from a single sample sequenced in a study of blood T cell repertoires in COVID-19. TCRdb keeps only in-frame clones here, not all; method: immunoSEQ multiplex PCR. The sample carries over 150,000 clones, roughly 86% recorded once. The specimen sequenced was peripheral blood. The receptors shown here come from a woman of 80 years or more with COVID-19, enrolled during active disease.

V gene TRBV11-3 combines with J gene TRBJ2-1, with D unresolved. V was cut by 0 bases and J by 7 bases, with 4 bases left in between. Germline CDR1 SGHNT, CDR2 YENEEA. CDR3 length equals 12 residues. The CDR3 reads CASSLDSNEQFF. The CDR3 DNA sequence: TGTGCCAGCAGCTTAGATAGTAATGAGCAGTTCTTC.

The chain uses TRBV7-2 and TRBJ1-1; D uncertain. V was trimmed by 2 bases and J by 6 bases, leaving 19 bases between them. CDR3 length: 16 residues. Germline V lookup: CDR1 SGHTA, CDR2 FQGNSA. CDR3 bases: TGTGCCAGCAGCTTACACCCCATTTTATCTCGGGCTGAAGCTTTCTTT. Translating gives CASSLHPILSRAEAFF. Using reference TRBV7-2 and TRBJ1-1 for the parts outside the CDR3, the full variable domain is GAGVSQSPSNKVTEKGKDVELRCDPISGHTALYWYRQSLGQGLEFLIYFQGNSAPDKSGLPSDRFSAERTGGSVSTLTIQRTQQEDSAVYLCASSLHPILSRAEAFFGQGTRLTVV.

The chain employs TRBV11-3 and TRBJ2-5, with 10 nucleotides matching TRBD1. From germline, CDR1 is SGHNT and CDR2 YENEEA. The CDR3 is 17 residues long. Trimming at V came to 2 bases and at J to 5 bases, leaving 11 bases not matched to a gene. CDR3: CASSLTSWGQGFETQYF. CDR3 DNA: TGTGCCAGCAGCTTAACATCCTGGGGACAGGGGTTCGAGACCCAGTACTTC.

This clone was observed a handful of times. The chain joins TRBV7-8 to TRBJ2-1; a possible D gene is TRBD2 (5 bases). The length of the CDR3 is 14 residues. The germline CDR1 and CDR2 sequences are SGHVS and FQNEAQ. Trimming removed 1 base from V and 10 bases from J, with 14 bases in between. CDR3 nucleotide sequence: TGTGCCAGCAGCTTAGAATACGAGCGGTGGGAGCAGTTCTTC. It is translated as CASSLEYERWEQFF.

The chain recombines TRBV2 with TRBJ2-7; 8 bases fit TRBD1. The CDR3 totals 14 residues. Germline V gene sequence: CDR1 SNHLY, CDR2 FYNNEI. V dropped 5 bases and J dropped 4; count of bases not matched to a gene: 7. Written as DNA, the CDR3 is TGTGCCAGCAGTCCGGACAGGGAGGTTTACGAGCAGTACTTC. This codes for CASSPDREVYEQYF.

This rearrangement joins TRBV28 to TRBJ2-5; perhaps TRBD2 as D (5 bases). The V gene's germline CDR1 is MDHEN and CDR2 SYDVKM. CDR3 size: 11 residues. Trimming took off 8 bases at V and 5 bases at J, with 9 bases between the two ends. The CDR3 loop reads CASRGSETQYF. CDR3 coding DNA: TGTGCCAGCCGAGGGTCGGAGACCCAGTACTTC.